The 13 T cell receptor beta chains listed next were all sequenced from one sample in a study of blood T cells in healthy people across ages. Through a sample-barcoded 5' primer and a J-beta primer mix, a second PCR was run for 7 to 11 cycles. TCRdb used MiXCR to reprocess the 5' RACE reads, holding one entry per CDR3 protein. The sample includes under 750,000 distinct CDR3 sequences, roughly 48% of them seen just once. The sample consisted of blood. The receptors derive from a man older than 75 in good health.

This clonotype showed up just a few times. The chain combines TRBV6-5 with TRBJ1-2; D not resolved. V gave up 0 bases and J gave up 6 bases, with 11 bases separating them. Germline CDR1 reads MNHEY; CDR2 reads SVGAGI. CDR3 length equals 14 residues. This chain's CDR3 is CASSYSRLSNGYTF. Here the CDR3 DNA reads TGTGCCAGCAGTTACTCCAGGTTATCTAATGGCTACACCTTC.

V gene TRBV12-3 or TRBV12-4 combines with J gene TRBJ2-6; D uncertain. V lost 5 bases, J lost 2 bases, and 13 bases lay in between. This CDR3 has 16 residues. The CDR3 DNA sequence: TGTGCCAGCAGTCGCATCAGGCCCCCTGGGGCCAACGTCCTGACTTTC. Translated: CASSRIRPPGANVLTF.

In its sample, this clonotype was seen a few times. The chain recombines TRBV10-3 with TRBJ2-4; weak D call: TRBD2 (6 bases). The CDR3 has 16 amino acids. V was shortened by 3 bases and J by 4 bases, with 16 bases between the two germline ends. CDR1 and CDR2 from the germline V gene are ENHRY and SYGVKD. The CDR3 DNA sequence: TGTGCCATCAGTGATGGGGGGTCCAGTGGGAAAAACATTCAGTACTTC. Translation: CAISDGGSSGKNIQYF.

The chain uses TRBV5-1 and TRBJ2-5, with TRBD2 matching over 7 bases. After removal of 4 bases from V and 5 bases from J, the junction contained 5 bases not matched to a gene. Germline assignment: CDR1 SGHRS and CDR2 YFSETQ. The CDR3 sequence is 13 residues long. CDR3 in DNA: TGCGCCAGCAGCGAGGGACTATTCGAGACCCAGTACTTC. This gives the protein CASSEGLFETQYF.

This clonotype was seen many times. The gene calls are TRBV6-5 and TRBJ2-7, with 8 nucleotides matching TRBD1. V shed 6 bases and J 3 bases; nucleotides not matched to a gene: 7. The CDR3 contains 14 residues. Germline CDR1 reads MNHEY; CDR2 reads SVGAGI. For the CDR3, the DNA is TGTGCCAGCAGCCCCCGGACAGGGAACTACGAGCAGTACTTC. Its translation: CASSPRTGNYEQYF.

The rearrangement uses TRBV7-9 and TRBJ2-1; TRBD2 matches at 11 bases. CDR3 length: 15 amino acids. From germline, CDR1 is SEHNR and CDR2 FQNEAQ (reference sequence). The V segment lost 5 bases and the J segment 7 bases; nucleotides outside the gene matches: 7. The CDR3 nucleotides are TGTGCCAGCAGCCCTTATAGCGGGGGGGCGAATGAGCAGTTCTTC. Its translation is CASSPYSGGANEQFF.

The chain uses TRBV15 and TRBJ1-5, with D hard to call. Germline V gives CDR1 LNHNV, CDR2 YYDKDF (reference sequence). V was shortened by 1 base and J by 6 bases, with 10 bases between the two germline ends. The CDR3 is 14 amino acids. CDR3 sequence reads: CATSRAQAGQPQHF. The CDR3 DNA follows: TGTGCCACCAGCAGAGCTCAGGCAGGTCAGCCCCAGCATTTT.

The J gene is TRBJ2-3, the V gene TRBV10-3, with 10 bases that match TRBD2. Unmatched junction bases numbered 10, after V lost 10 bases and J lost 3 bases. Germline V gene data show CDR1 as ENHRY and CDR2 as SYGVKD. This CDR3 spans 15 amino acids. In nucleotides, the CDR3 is TGTGCCACCGCACGGACTAGCGGCTATACAGATACGCAGTATTTT. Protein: CATARTSGYTDTQYF.

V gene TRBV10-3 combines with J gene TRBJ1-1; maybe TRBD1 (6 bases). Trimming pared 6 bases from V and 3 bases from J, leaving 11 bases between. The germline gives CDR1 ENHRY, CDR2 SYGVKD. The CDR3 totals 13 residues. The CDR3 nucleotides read TGTGCCATCAGACTGAGACAGGACACTGAAGCTTTCTTT. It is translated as CAIRLRQDTEAFF.

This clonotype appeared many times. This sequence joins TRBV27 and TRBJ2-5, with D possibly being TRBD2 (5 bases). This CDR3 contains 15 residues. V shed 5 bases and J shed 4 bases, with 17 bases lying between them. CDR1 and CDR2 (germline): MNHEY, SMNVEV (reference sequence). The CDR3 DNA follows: TGTGCCAGCAGTCCTCTATGGGGAGAGGGAGAGACCCAGTACTTC. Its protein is CASSPLWGEGETQYF.

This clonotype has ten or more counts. CDR3 region: CASTNMRPDSAEAFF. In nucleotides, the CDR3 is TGTGCCAGCACCAACATGCGACCGGACAGTGCTGAAGCTTTCTTT. The chain carries TRBV6-5 and TRBJ1-1; TRBD1 is a possible D gene (6 bases). V lost 7 bases, J lost 6 bases, and 21 bases lay in between. This CDR3 has 15 amino acids. Germline CDR1 MNHEY, CDR2 SVGAGI.

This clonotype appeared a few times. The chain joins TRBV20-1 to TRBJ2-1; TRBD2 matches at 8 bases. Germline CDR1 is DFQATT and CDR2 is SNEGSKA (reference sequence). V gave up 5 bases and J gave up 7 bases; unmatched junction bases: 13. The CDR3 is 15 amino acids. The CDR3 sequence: CSAADSGTRLNEQFF. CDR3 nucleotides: TGCAGTGCTGCGGATTCCGGGACTAGGCTTAATGAGCAGTTCTTC.

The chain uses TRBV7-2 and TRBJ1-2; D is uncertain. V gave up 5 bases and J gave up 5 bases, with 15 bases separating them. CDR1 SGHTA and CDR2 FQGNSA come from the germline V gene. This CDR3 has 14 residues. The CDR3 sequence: CASSRNGQGYGYTF. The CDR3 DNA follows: TGTGCCAGCAGCCGAAACGGGCAAGGGTATGGCTACACCTTC.